Below are 26 T cell receptor beta chains sequenced from a single sample in a study of blood T cell repertoires in COVID-19. Here immunoSEQ multiplex PCR was the method, and the copy in TCRdb shows in-frame clones only, minus some. Of under 55,000 clones listed, around 87% are singletons. Specimen: peripheral blood. The receptors shown here come from an elderly woman with COVID-19, enrolled during active disease.

This chain connects TRBV7-2 to TRBJ2-2; TRBD2 agrees at 7 bases. Germline V gives CDR1 SGHTA, CDR2 FQGNSA. This CDR3 has 15 amino acids. V was clipped by 5 bases and J by 4 bases; unmatched bases: 7. This CDR3 reads CASSTTSATTGELFF. The CDR3 DNA sequence: TGTGCCAGCAGCACCACTAGCGCGACCACCGGGGAGCTGTTTTTT.

V and J are TRBV4-1 and TRBJ1-3, with D possibly being TRBD1 (5 bases). CDR3 length equals 17 residues. V was cut by 0 bases and J by 3 bases, with 15 bases left in between. The germline gives CDR1 MGHRA, CDR2 YSYEKL. CDR3 amino acids: CASSQDLGAGGGNTIYF. The CDR3 DNA reads as TGCGCCAGCAGCCAAGATCTAGGGGCAGGCGGTGGAAACACCATATATTTT.

The chain joins TRBV5-1 to TRBJ2-1, with D maybe TRBD1 (6 bases). V lost 6 bases to trimming and J lost 4 bases, with 14 bases between them. The CDR3 is 14 amino acids. Per the germline V gene, CDR1 is SGHRS and CDR2 is YFSETQ. The CDR3, as DNA: TGCGCCAGCACCCCGACAGGTTTTTACAATGAGCAGTTCTTC. Protein product: CASTPTGFYNEQFF.

The chain recombines TRBV3-1 (or the pseudogene TRBV3-2) with TRBJ1-2; D is perhaps TRBD1 (5 bases). Germline loops: CDR1 LGHDT, CDR2 YNNKEL (reference sequence). The V end was cut by 3 bases, the J end by 7 bases, with 6 bases between. The CDR3 extends over 11 amino acids. CDR3 in amino acids: CASSQGLGYTF. The CDR3 nucleotides are TGTGCCAGCAGCCAGGGGCTTGGCTACACCTTC.

The chain couples TRBV28 to TRBJ2-3, with D perhaps TRBD1 (6 bases). Trimming stripped 2 bases from V and 0 bases from J, with 9 bases between. The CDR3 loop spans 15 amino acids. Germline loops: CDR1 MDHEN, CDR2 SYDVKM. CDR3 bases: TGTGCCAGCAGTTTAAGGACAGCCAGCACAGATACGCAGTATTTT. This codes for CASSLRTASTDTQYF.

This chain joins TRBV7-9 and TRBJ2-2; TRBD1 matches at 8 bases. The V gene end was trimmed by 5 bases and the J gene end by 2 bases; junction bases not matched to a gene: 13. This CDR3 spans 18 amino acids. The germline V gene encodes CDR1 SEHNR and CDR2 FQNEAQ (reference sequence). The CDR3 DNA is TGTGCCAGCAGCAGCGGCAGGGGGCTCGGTCGTAACACCGGGGAGCTGTTTTTT. Translation gives CASSSGRGLGRNTGELFF.

V and J are TRBV5-8 and TRBJ2-3; 12 nucleotides align to TRBD2. CDR3 size: 18 residues. Germline lookup yields CDR1 SGHTS and CDR2 YDEGEE. Germline trimming cut 7 bases from V and 4 bases from J; bases unmatched to any gene: 16. The CDR3 reads CASRGLAGRGTGADTQYF. CDR3 coding DNA: TGTGCCAGCCGGGGACTAGCGGGCAGAGGGACGGGCGCAGATACGCAGTATTTT.

Remarks on this clone: The identical CDR3 is also encoded by other nucleotide sequences in the sample. V usage is TRBV7-9 and J usage is TRBJ1-3; possibly TRBD1 for D (5 bases). The ends were cut back, 0 bases at V and 1 base at J, with 7 bases in the middle. Germline V CDR1 and CDR2: SEHNR, FQNEAQ (reference sequence). There are 15 residues in the CDR3. The DNA for the CDR3 is TGTGCCAGCAGCTTAGCGGGGGGATCTGGAAACACCATATATTTT. Protein sequence: CASSLAGGSGNTIYF.

This chain joins TRBV3-1 (or the pseudogene TRBV3-2) and TRBJ2-3; D gene unclear. Germline assignment: CDR1 LGHDT and CDR2 YNNKEL (reference sequence). The CDR3 spans 14 residues. V was pared by 1 base and J by 3 bases, with 8 bases between. The CDR3 spells CASSQGFATDTQYF. The CDR3, as DNA: TGTGCCAGCAGCCAAGGGTTTGCGACAGATACGCAGTATTTT.

The genes are TRBV5-4 and TRBJ2-2; perhaps TRBD2 as D (5 bases). Between the trimmed V and J ends, which lost 0 bases and 7 bases, there was a span of 10 bases. The CDR3 has 14 amino acids. Germline CDR1 reads SGHNT; CDR2 reads YYREEE (reference sequence). The CDR3 region is CASSLVSSYGELFF. In DNA, the CDR3 is TGTGCCAGCAGCTTGGTTTCTAGCTACGGGGAGCTGTTTTTT.

The V gene is TRBV28, the J gene TRBJ2-1, with 8 nucleotides matching TRBD2. Germline V gives CDR1 MDHEN, CDR2 SYDVKM. The CDR3 extends over 19 amino acids. V lost 4 bases, J lost 0 bases, and 14 bases stayed unmatched. This CDR3 reads CASSSLSGTRPSSYNEQFF. CDR3 nucleotide sequence: TGTGCCAGCAGTTCTTTGAGCGGGACTAGACCGAGCTCCTACAATGAGCAGTTCTTC. The full variable domain, in which reference TRBV28 and TRBJ2-1 provide the parts outside the CDR3, is DVKVTQSSRYLVKRTGEKVFLECVQDMDHENMFWYRQDPGLGLRLIYFSYDVKMKEKGDIPEGYSVSREKKERFSLILESASTNQTSMYLCASSSLSGTRPSSYNEQFFGPGTRLTVL.

The V call is TRBV5-5, the J call TRBJ1-3; D gene uncertain. V was pared by 4 bases and J by 2 bases, with 10 bases between. This CDR3 has 14 amino acids. Per germline, CDR1 SGHKS and CDR2 YYEKEE (reference sequence). The CDR3 DNA sequence: TGTGCCAGCAGCCCAGGTGGCCCTGGAAACACCATATATTTT. It is translated as CASSPGGPGNTIYF. Complete variable domain (other parts from reference TRBV5-5 and TRBJ1-3): DAGVTQSPTHLIKTRGQQVTLRCSPISGHKSVSWYQQVLGQGPQFIFQYYEKEERGRGNFPDRFSARQFPNYSSELNVNALLLGDSALYLCASSPGGPGNTIYFGEGSWLTVV.

The rearrangement joins TRBV7-8 to TRBJ1-2; the D gene is possibly TRBD1 (5 bases). The germline gives CDR1 SGHVS, CDR2 FQNEAQ. CDR3 length equals 12 residues. Trimming removed 2 bases from V and 7 bases from J, with 8 bases in between. The DNA for the CDR3 is TGTGCCAGCAGCTTACCAGGGTCTGGCTACACCTTC. Amino acid sequence: CASSLPGSGYTF.

V and J are TRBV10-3 and TRBJ2-1, with 9 bases identical to TRBD1. The CDR3 is 15 residues long. The ends lost 8 bases at V and 8 bases at J; junction bases unmatched: 13. CDR1 and CDR2 (germline): ENHRY, SYGVKD. Here the CDR3 DNA reads TGTGCCATCGCCGACCCAGGAGGGACAGGGTATGAGCAGTTCTTC. Residues: CAIADPGGTGYEQFF.

The J gene is TRBJ2-4, the V gene TRBV3-1 (or the pseudogene TRBV3-2); a weak D match, TRBD1 (6 bases). This CDR3 has 18 residues. Germline CDR1 and CDR2: LGHDT and YNNKEL (reference sequence). V gave up 0 bases and J gave up 2 bases, with 17 bases separating them. The CDR3, as DNA: TGTGCCAGCAGCCAAGATATAGGACAGATCCATCCCAAAAACATTCAGTACTTC. This encodes CASSQDIGQIHPKNIQYF.

The rearrangement links TRBV6-6 to TRBJ2-1; D is possibly TRBD1 (6 bases). V was clipped by 8 bases and J by 6 bases, with 14 bases between them. The CDR3 spans 13 residues. Germline V gives CDR1 MNHNY, CDR2 SVGAGI (reference sequence). The CDR3 DNA reads TGTGCCAGCTCGACAGGAAACCCCAATGAGCAGTTCTTC. Translating it yields CASSTGNPNEQFF.

This clone is a singleton in its sample. The chain has TRBV6-5 and TRBJ1-3, with 7 nucleotides matching TRBD1. Germline V lookup: CDR1 MNHEY, CDR2 SVGAGI. The ends lost 7 bases at V and 0 bases at J; junction bases unmatched: 3. The length of the CDR3 is 14 residues. The CDR3 loop reads CASKGQRSGNTIYF. CDR3 DNA: TGTGCCAGCAAGGGACAGCGCTCTGGAAACACCATATATTTT.

V usage is TRBV5-1 and J usage is TRBJ1-3; maybe TRBD1 (5 bases). V was clipped by 4 bases and J by 3 bases, with 8 bases between them. The CDR3 is 13 residues long. From germline, CDR1 is SGHRS and CDR2 YFSETQ. The CDR3 coding sequence is TGCGCCAGCAGCGGGGCGGTTGGAAACACCATATATTTT. Amino acids: CASSGAVGNTIYF.

This chain joins TRBV7-2 and TRBJ2-5; D may be TRBD2 (6 bases). Germline V gives CDR1 SGHTA, CDR2 FQGNSA. CDR3 length equals 15 residues. V was cut by 5 bases and J by 6 bases, with 19 bases left in between. The DNA of the CDR3 is TGTGCCAGCAGCCCTTCACAAGGAGGGCAGAAGACCCAGTACTTC. Amino acids: CASSPSQGGQKTQYF.

V and J are TRBV6-5 and TRBJ1-5; TRBD1 agrees at 8 bases. The germline V gene encodes CDR1 MNHEY and CDR2 SVGAGI. Trimming removed 6 bases from V and 7 bases from J; junction bases left unmatched: 8. The CDR3 is 14 amino acids. Written as DNA, the CDR3 is TGTGCCAGCAGCAGGACAGGGTTTGGGCAGCCCCAGCATTTT. It codes for CASSRTGFGQPQHF.

The chain combines TRBV3-1 (or the pseudogene TRBV3-2) with TRBJ1-2, with 9 bases fitting TRBD1. This CDR3 has 14 residues. Germline CDR1 reads LGHDT; CDR2 reads YNNKEL (reference sequence). The V segment lost 4 bases and the J segment 4 bases; nucleotides outside the gene matches: 4. The CDR3 sequence is CASSPGQGGYGYTF. The CDR3 DNA follows: TGTGCCAGCAGCCCGGGACAGGGCGGCTATGGCTACACCTTC.

The DNA for the CDR3 is TGTGCCAGCAGCTTGCAGGGTCGGGCCTACGAGCAGTACTTC. Translation gives CASSLQGRAYEQYF. This chain uses TRBV5-6 with TRBJ2-7, with D perhaps TRBD1 (5 bases). V lost 1 base and J lost 2, with 10 bases in between. The CDR3 has 14 amino acids. Germline CDR1 is SGHDT and CDR2 is YYEEEE.

The chain recombines TRBV19 with TRBJ2-1, with 7 positions matching TRBD1. Germline V gene lookup returns CDR1 LNHDA and CDR2 SQIVND (reference sequence). The CDR3 covers 15 residues. V shed 7 bases and J 0 bases; nucleotides not matched to a gene: 6. CDR3 residues: CASIGDRSSYNEQFF. As DNA, the CDR3 is TGTGCCAGTATAGGGGACAGAAGCTCCTACAATGAGCAGTTCTTC. Full variable domain (missing parts from reference TRBV19 and TRBJ2-1): DGGITQSPKYLFRKEGQNVTLSCEQNLNHDAMYWYRQDPGQGLRLIYYSQIVNDFQKGDIAEGYSVSREKKESFPLTVTSAQKNPTAFYLCASIGDRSSYNEQFFGPGTRLTVL.

This sequence joins TRBV4-1 and TRBJ1-2; possible D gene TRBD1, 5 bases. V was shortened by 2 bases and J by 4 bases, with 17 bases between the two germline ends. The CDR3 has 16 residues. Germline CDR1 and CDR2: MGHRA and YSYEKL. CDR3 sequence reads: CASSQQVGGVGYGYTF. DNA of the CDR3: TGCGCCAGCAGCCAACAGGTCGGGGGTGTGGGCTATGGCTACACCTTC.

The J gene is TRBJ2-5, the V gene TRBV5-5; 7 bases line up with TRBD2. Per the germline V gene, CDR1 is SGHKS and CDR2 is YYEKEE (reference sequence). This CDR3 has 13 amino acids. Losses at the gene ends were 3 bases for V and 4 bases for J; bases not matched to a gene: 3. The DNA of the CDR3 is TGTGCCAGCAGCTGGGGGGGATCAGAGACCCAGTACTTC. Translation: CASSWGGSETQYF.

V gene TRBV27 combines with J gene TRBJ2-7; D is perhaps TRBD2 (6 bases). The germline V and J ends were trimmed by 6 bases and 5 bases, with 17 bases remaining between them. The germline gives CDR1 MNHEY, CDR2 SMNVEV (reference sequence). The CDR3 extends over 14 amino acids. In DNA, the CDR3 is TGTGCCAGCAGCCCCCGGGACTTTATCCACGAGCAGTACTTC. Translation: CASSPRDFIHEQYF.